The 9 T cell receptor beta chains in this list originate from one sample, sequenced in a study of control samples from healthy donors and cancer patients. The repertoire was sequenced with immunoSEQ multiplex PCR; TCRdb's copy has only in-frame clones and lacks some. Seen here are more than 150,000 clones, about 93% observed once, and the top ten hold almost 1.5%. Input material: blood. These receptors all come from a man between 18 and 29 years old in good health.

Concerning this clone itself: Other nucleotide sequences from this sample produce the same CDR3. The chain links TRBV5-4 to TRBJ1-2; 8 nucleotides agree with TRBD1. V trimming: 4 bases; J trimming: 4 bases; junction bases outside the gene matches: 3. Germline assignment: CDR1 SGHNT and CDR2 YYREEE (reference sequence). The CDR3 loop spans 13 amino acids. CDR3 DNA: TGTGCCAGCAGCCTCGACAGGGGCTATGGCTACACCTTC. This gives the protein CASSLDRGYGYTF.

The chain couples TRBV10-3 to TRBJ1-3; D might be TRBD1 (6 bases). V gave up 3 bases and J gave up 0 bases, with 15 bases separating them. The CDR3 sequence is 17 residues long. Germline CDR1 reads ENHRY; CDR2 reads SYGVKD. DNA of the CDR3: TGTGCCATCAGTGAAGGGGGAGGAGCGAGCTCTGGAAACACCATATATTTT. Protein: CAISEGGGASSGNTIYF.

The V call is TRBV9, the J call TRBJ2-2; the match to TRBD1 covers 9 bases. This CDR3 contains 16 residues. J lost 4 bases, V lost 4 bases, and 8 bases had no gene match. The germline V gene has CDR1 SGDLS and CDR2 YYNGEE. CDR3 sequence reads: CASSPRTGASTGELFF. The CDR3 nucleotides read TGTGCCAGCAGCCCCCGGACAGGGGCCTCCACCGGGGAGCTGTTTTTT.

The rearrangement links TRBV10-3 to TRBJ1-2; D perhaps matches TRBD1 (6 bases). The CDR3 spans 13 residues. Trimming shortened V by 6 bases and J by 11 bases, and 19 bases separated the two germline ends. Germline-derived CDR1 and CDR2 are ENHRY and SYGVKD. CDR3 DNA: TGTGCCATCAGGGACGGGACACTCGGATCTTACACCTTC. It specifies CAIRDGTLGSYTF.

The rearrangement links TRBV7-9 to TRBJ1-2, with 8 nucleotides matching TRBD1. The CDR3 is 15 residues long. Germline assignment: CDR1 SEHNR and CDR2 FQNEAQ (reference sequence). The V and J ends lost 4 bases and 5 bases, in that order; junction bases with no gene match: 9. The chain's CDR3 is CASSSDTTGGYGYTF. The CDR3 bases are TGTGCCAGCAGCTCAGACACCACAGGGGGTTATGGCTACACCTTC.

Of note for this clone: Distinct nucleotide sequences in the sample also encode this CDR3. The chain combines TRBV10-3 with TRBJ2-3; 8 bases are shared with TRBD2. The CDR3 contains 15 residues. CDR1 is ENHRY, CDR2 SYGVKD, per germline. The V gene end was trimmed by 0 bases and the J gene end by 6 bases; junction bases not matched to a gene: 5. The DNA of the CDR3 is TGTGCCATCAGTGAGTCACGGGGGGGCCGGGATACGCAGTATTTT. Its translation: CAISESRGGRDTQYF.

V is TRBV2 and J is TRBJ2-1; 11 bases agree with TRBD2. The CDR3 consists of 15 residues. The ends lost 11 bases at V and 12 bases at J; junction bases unmatched: 18. Germline assignment: CDR1 SNHLY and CDR2 FYNNEI. CDR3 residues: CAGTSGTSGSYGQFF. CDR3 coding DNA: TGTGCCGGAACCTCCGGGACTAGCGGATCCTACGGGCAGTTCTTC.

V is TRBV7-6 and J is TRBJ2-7; 8 positions agree with TRBD2. The germline V gene has CDR1 SGHVS and CDR2 FNYEAQ. The CDR3 is made up of 15 amino acids. Germline trimming cut 4 bases from V and 2 bases from J; bases unmatched to any gene: 7. CDR3 nucleotide sequence: TGTGCCAGCAGCTCAGCGGGGGCTATCGCCTACGAGCAGTACTTC. Protein sequence: CASSSAGAIAYEQYF.

The chain has TRBV5-1 and TRBJ1-4; no clear D gene. CDR1 and CDR2 (germline): SGHRS, YFSETQ. V gave up 4 bases and J gave up 6 bases, with 10 bases separating them. The CDR3 runs to 13 residues. The CDR3, as DNA: TGCGCCAGCAGCCTTGGGCCAGATGAAAAACTGTTTTTT. Translation gives CASSLGPDEKLFF. Full variable domain (missing parts from reference TRBV5-1 and TRBJ1-4): KAGVTQTPRYLIKTRGQQVTLSCSPISGHRSVSWYQQTPGQGLQFLFEYFSETQRNKGNFPGRFSGRQFSNSRSEMNVSTLELGDSALYLCASSLGPDEKLFFGSGTQLSVL.